This T cell receptor (beta chain) derives from a study of cytomegalovirus exposure and HLA in healthy donors. Each donor's status was that of a healthy bone marrow donor. Both 60 Vbeta primers and 13 Jbeta primers went into the PCR. TCRdb's copy holds only in-frame clones and misses some; the assay was immunoSEQ multiplex PCR. The data contain over 65,000 clones, roughly 80% of them singletons. Notes on this clone: Its target is not known. A junction boundary mismatches the germline segment, possibly from a read error.

Points from the study as a whole: Earlier findings revealed that most TCR beta V segments proved productive either about 87% or about 30% of the time. Highly shared sequence variants in one cluster were likely a sequencing artifact. A list of 150 to 200 TCR beta chains associated with cytomegalovirus was given.

CDR1 is MNHEY, CDR2 SMNVEV, per germline (reference sequence). The CDR3 extends over 16 amino acids. V gene TRBV27 combines with J gene TRBJ1-5; TRBD1 is a possible D gene (6 bases). The sequence was obtained from a human donor in good health. The sequenced sample was PBMCs. The CDR3 loop is CASRLGTTGSDQPQHF. DNA for the CDR3: TGTGCCAGCCGTTTGGGGACCACAGGGTCCGATCAGCCCCAGCATTTT.